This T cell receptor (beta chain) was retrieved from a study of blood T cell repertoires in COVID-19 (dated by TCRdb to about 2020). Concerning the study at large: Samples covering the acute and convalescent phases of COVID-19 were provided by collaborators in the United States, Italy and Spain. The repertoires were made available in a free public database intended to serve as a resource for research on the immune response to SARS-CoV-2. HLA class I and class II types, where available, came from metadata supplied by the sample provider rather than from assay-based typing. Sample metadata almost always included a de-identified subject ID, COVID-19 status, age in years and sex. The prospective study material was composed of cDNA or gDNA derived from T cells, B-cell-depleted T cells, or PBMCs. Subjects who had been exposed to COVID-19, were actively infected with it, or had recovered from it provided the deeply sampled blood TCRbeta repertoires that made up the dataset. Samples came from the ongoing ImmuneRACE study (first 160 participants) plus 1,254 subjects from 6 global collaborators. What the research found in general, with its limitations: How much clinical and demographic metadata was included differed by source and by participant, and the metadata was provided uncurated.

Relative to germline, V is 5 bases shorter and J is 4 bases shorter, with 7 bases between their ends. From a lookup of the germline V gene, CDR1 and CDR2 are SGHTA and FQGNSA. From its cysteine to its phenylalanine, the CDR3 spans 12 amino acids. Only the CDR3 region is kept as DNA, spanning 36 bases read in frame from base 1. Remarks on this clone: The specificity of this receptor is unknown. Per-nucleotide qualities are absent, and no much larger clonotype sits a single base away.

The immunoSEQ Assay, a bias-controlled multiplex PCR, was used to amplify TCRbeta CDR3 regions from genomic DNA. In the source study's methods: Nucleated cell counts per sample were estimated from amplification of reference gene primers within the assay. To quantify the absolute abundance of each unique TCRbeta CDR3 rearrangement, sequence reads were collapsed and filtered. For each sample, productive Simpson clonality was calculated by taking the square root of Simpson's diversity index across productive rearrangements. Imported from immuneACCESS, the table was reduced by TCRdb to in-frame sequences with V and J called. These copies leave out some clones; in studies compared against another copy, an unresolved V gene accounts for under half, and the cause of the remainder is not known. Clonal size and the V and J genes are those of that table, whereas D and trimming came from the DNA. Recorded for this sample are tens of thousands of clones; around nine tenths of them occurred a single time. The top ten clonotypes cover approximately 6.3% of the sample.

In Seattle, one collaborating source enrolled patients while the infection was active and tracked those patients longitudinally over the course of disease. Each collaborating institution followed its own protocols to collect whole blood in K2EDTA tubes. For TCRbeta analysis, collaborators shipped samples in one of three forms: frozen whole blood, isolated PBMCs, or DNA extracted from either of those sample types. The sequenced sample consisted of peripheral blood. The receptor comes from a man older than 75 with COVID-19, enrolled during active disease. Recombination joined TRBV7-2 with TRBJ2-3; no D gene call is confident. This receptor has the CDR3 CASSEPPDTQYF. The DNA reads TGTGCCAGCAGCGAGCCCCCAGATACGCAGTATTTT.